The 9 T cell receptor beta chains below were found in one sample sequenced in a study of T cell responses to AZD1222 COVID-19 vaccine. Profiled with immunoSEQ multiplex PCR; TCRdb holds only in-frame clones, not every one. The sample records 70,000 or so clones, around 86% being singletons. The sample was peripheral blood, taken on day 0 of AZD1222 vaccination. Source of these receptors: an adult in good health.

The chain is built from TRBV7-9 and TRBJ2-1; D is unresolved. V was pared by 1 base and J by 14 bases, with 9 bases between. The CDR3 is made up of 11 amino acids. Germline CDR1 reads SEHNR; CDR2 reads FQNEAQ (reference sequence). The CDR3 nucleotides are TGTGCCAGCAGCTTAGAAGCGCGTGAGTTCTTC. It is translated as CASSLEAREFF.

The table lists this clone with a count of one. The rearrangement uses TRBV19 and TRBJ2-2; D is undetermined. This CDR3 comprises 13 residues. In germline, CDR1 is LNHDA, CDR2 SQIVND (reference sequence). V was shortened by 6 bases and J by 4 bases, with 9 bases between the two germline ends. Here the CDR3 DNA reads TGTGCCAGTAGGCCTAGTCTCACCGGGGAGCTGTTTTTT. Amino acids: CASRPSLTGELFF. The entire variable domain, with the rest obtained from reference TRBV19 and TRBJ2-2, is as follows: DGGITQSPKYLFRKEGQNVTLSCEQNLNHDAMYWYRQDPGQGLRLIYYSQIVNDFQKGDIAEGYSVSREKKESFPLTVTSAQKNPTAFYLCASRPSLTGELFFGEGSRLTVL.

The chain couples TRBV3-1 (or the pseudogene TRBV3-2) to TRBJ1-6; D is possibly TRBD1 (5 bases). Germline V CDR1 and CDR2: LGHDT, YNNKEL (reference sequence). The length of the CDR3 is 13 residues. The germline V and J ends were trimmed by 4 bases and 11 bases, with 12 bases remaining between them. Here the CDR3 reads CASSPTGIAPLHF. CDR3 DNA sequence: TGTGCCAGCAGCCCAACAGGTATAGCACCCCTCCACTTT.

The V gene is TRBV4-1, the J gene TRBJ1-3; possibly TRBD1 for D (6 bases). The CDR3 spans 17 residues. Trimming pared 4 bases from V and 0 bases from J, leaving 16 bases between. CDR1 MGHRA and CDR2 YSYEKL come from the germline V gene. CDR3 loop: CASSLEGGRGSGNTIYF. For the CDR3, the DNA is TGCGCCAGCAGCCTAGAGGGGGGCAGGGGCTCTGGAAACACCATATATTTT.

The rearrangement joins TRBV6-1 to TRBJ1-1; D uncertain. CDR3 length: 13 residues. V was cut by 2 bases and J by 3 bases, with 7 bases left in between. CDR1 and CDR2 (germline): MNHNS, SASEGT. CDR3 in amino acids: CASSEWVDTEAFF. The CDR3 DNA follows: TGTGCCAGCAGTGAATGGGTGGACACTGAAGCTTTCTTT.

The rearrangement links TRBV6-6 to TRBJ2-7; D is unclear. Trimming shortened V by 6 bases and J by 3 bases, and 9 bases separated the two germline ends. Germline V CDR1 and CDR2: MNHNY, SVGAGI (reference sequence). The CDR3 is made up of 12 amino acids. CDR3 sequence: CASSPTGYEQYF. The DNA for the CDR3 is TGTGCCAGCAGCCCAACTGGCTACGAGCAGTACTTC.

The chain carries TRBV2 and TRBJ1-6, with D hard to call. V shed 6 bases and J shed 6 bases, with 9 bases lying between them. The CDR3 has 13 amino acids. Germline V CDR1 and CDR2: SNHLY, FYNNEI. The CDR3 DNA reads TGTGCCAGCAGGGCGCAGGTTAATTCACCCCTCCACTTT. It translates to CASRAQVNSPLHF.

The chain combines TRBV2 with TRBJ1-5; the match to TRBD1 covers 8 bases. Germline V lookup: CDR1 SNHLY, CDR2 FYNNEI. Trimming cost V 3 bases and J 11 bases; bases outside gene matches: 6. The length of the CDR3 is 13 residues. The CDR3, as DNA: TGTGCCAGCAGTGACACAGGGGGGCCGGCCCAGCATTTT. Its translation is CASSDTGGPAQHF.

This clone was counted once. The CDR3 nucleotides read TGTGCCAGCAGCTCCCTTAGCGGGGCCGGTAACGAGCAGTACTTC. Its protein is CASSSLSGAGNEQYF. The genes are TRBV11-2 and TRBJ2-7, with TRBD2 identical over 8 bases. J was trimmed by 5 bases and V by 4 bases; bases with no gene match: 10. This CDR3 comprises 15 residues. Germline-derived CDR1 and CDR2 are SGHAT and FQNNGV.